These T cell receptor beta chains were read from a single sample in a study of blood T cell repertoires in COVID-19. Assay: immunoSEQ multiplex PCR; the TCRdb copy retains only in-frame clones and omits some. The table includes approximately 94,000 clones, approximately 80% detected once. The sample taken for sequencing was peripheral blood. The receptor set was obtained from a woman in her seventies with acute or convalescent COVID-19. CDR3s include the opening cysteine and the closing phenylalanine or tryptophan. Each record gives: J gene, V gene, D gene, CDR3 protein. D genes are given only for firm matches.

TRBJ2-7 TRBV7-6 . CASSYGGNSYEQYF
TRBJ2-3 TRBV6-4 . CASSAMTGVADTQYF
TRBJ1-3 TRBV19 . CASRADGTGNTIYF
TRBJ1-6 TRBV20-1 . CSAPGDSPLHF
TRBJ2-5 TRBV10-3 . CAISDGGPGETQYF
TRBJ2-2 TRBV9 . CASSDFRVGGELFF
TRBJ1-5 TRBV30 . CAWSGQGHQPQHF
TRBJ2-7 TRBV2 . CASSTGYEQYF
TRBJ1-2 TRBV4-1 . CASSQDPAAGAGYTF
TRBJ1-5 TRBV7-2 TRBD1 CASSPMGQGRSGGNQPQHF
TRBJ1-1 TRBV10-3 . CAISGFSRDSNTEAFF
TRBJ1-1 TRBV9 . CASSVWGDNTEAFF
TRBJ1-1 TRBV6-5 TRBD1 CASSWTGSNTEAFF
TRBJ2-5 TRBV24-1 . CATSDFRTQYF
TRBJ1-2 TRBV3-1/TRBV3-2 . CASSSQASPLGYTF
TRBJ1-3 TRBV11-2 . CASSFGPLYSGNTIYF
TRBJ1-1 TRBV19 . CASSATGLNRMNTEAFF
TRBJ2-2 TRBV3-1/TRBV3-2 . CASSGLGATGELFF
TRBJ1-4 TRBV7-9 . CASSFEGANEKLFF
TRBJ1-1 TRBV11-2 TRBD1 CASSLGTGTTEAFF
TRBJ2-7 TRBV3-1/TRBV3-2 TRBD1 CASSQGGTASYEQYF
TRBJ2-3 TRBV10-3 TRBD2 CAISELSGGGTDTQYF
TRBJ1-4 TRBV19 . CASGLSANEKLFF
TRBJ2-2 TRBV6-5 TRBD2 CASRTSPGELFF
TRBJ1-1 TRBV12-5 TRBD1 CASAATGGDTEAFF